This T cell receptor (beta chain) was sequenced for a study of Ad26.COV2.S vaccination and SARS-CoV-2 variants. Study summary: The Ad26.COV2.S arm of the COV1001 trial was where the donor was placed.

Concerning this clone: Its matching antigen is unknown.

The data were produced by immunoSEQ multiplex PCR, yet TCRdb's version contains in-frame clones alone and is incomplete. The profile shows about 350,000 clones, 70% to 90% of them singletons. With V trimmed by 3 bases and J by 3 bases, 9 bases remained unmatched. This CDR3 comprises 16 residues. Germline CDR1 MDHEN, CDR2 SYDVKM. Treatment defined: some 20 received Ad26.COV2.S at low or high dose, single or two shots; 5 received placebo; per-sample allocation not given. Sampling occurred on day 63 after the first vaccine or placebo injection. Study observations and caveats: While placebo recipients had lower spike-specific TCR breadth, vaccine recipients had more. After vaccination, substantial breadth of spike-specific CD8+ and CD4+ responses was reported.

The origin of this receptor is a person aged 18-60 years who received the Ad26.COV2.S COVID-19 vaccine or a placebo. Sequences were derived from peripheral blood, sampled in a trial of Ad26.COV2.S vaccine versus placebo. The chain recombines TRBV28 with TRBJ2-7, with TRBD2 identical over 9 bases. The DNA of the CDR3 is TGTGCCAGCAGTTTTTCTCTAGCGGGGAGACTCTACGAGCAGTACTTC. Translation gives CASSFSLAGRLYEQYF.